One sample yielded the 17 T cell receptor beta chains listed below, sequenced in a study of human T cells and chemical hapten exposure. MiXCR was run by TCRdb on the RACE reads, yielding one entry per CDR3 protein. The table includes approximately 70,000 distinct CDR3 sequences, about 9.4% detected once. Noted time point: patch test 1, 2 weeks after DPC sensitization. Treatment defined: therapeutic diphenylcyclopropenone sensitization with weekly scalp DPC. This material consisted of whole blood, taken in connection with sensitization to the hapten diphenylcyclopropenone (DPC). These receptors were collected from a woman in her thirties or forties with alopecia areata. Some clones in this sample may be carry-over from other donors' samples.

This clonotype has a count of ten or more. The J gene is TRBJ2-5, the V gene TRBV2; no definite D call. Germline CDR1 SNHLY, CDR2 FYNNEI. This CDR3 has 11 amino acids. V was pared by 7 bases and J by 7 bases, with 10 bases between. In DNA, the CDR3 is TGTGCCAGCAATTTTAGAGGGACCCAGTACTTC. It translates to CASNFRGTQYF.

The V gene is TRBV5-4, the J gene TRBJ2-1, with 9 bases that match TRBD2. The V and J ends lost 4 bases and 5 bases, in that order; junction bases with no gene match: 7. Germline assignment: CDR1 SGHNT and CDR2 YYREEE (reference sequence). The CDR3 loop spans 15 amino acids. The CDR3 coding sequence is TGTGCCAGCAGCCCTGCTAGCGGGGCCGACAATGAGCAGTTCTTC. This encodes CASSPASGADNEQFF.

J is TRBJ2-3 and V is TRBV7-2, with D unresolved. V lost 7 bases and J lost 0, with 17 bases in between. From germline, CDR1 is SGHTA and CDR2 FQGNSA. CDR3 size: 16 residues. The CDR3 region has the DNA TGTGCCAGCACTTCCACCCGGACGGTCAGCACAGATACGCAGTATTTT. Protein product: CASTSTRTVSTDTQYF.

This clonotype has at least ten counts. The chain carries TRBV7-9 and TRBJ2-3; D unresolved. Trimming pared 3 bases from V and 0 bases from J, leaving 4 bases between. Germline V gene data show CDR1 as SEHNR and CDR2 as FQNEAQ (reference sequence). The CDR3 has 13 residues. The CDR3 sequence: CASSLSSTDTQYF. The CDR3 DNA is TGTGCCAGCAGCTTGTCTAGCACAGATACGCAGTATTTT.

Many counts were recorded for this clonotype. This sequence joins TRBV18 and TRBJ1-2; 7 bases fit TRBD1. Germline assignment: CDR1 KGHSH and CDR2 LQKENI. The V gene end was trimmed by 6 bases and the J gene end by 5 bases; junction bases not matched to a gene: 9. This CDR3 has 14 amino acids. The CDR3: CASSPAQGDYGYTF. The CDR3 region has the DNA TGTGCCAGCTCCCCGGCCCAGGGGGATTATGGCTACACCTTC.

In this sample, this clonotype turned up many times. The chain recombines TRBV9 with TRBJ1-1, with a possible D match to TRBD1 (5 bases). CDR3 length equals 14 residues. Between the trimmed V and J ends, which lost 0 bases and 4 bases, there was a span of 10 bases. Per germline, CDR1 SGDLS and CDR2 YYNGEE. The CDR3, as DNA: TGTGCCAGCAGCGTAGGGCCCGGGGGCACTGAAGCTTTCTTT. It translates to CASSVGPGGTEAFF.

The chain employs TRBV5-4 and TRBJ1-6; TRBD1 agrees at 8 bases. V lost 4 bases to trimming and J lost 5 bases; unmatched junction nucleotides: 5. The germline V gene encodes CDR1 SGHNT and CDR2 YYREEE (reference sequence). The CDR3 is 15 amino acids. The CDR3 sequence: CASSPTTGDNSPLHF. The CDR3 DNA reads as TGTGCCAGCAGCCCAACGACAGGGGATAATTCACCCCTCCACTTT.

This clonotype has ten or more counts. V and J are TRBV6-6 and TRBJ2-5; D gene unclear. CDR1 and CDR2 (germline): MNHNY, SVGAGI (reference sequence). CDR3 length: 13 residues. Trimming took off 6 bases at V and 2 bases at J, with 10 bases between the two ends. The CDR3 bases are TGTGCCAGCAGCTTCCCGGTACAAGAGACCCAGTACTTC. This codes for CASSFPVQETQYF.

This clonotype has only a few counts. The chain links TRBV20-1 to TRBJ2-7; tentatively, D is TRBD1 (6 bases). This CDR3 is 11 amino acids long. V lost 3 bases to trimming and J lost 5 bases, with 8 bases between them. Germline CDR1 reads DFQATT; CDR2 reads SNEGSKA (reference sequence). The CDR3 region has the DNA TGCAGTGCTAGCCGACAGGACGAGCAGTACTTC. This translates into CSASRQDEQYF.

The chain carries TRBV2 and TRBJ2-7, with D perhaps TRBD1 (5 bases). V lost 6 bases, J lost 5 bases, and 11 bases lay in between. The CDR3 spans 12 residues. Germline-derived CDR1 and CDR2 are SNHLY and FYNNEI. In DNA, the CDR3 is TGTGCCAGCAGGCCTGACAGTGACGAGCAGTACTTC. It translates to CASRPDSDEQYF. Complete variable domain (other parts from reference TRBV2 and TRBJ2-7): EPEVTQTPSHQVTQMGQEVILRCVPISNHLYFYWYRQILGQKVEFLVSFYNNEISEKSEIFDDQFSVERPDGSNFTLKIRSTKLEDSAMYFCASRPDSDEQYFGPGTRLTVT.

There are many counts of this clonotype. The gene calls are TRBV14 and TRBJ1-2, with D uncertain. The CDR3 covers 13 residues. V shed 0 bases and J shed 5 bases, with 7 bases lying between them. CDR1 is SGHDN and CDR2 is FVKESK in the germline V gene. The CDR3 sequence is CASSQDHSYGYTF. The CDR3 nucleotides read TGTGCCAGCAGCCAAGATCACAGTTATGGCTACACCTTC.

In its sample, this clonotype was seen many times. This chain connects TRBV6-2 or TRBV6-3 to TRBJ2-2; a possible D gene is TRBD2 (5 bases). The CDR3 runs 16 residues. Germline V gene sequence: CDR1 MNHEY, CDR2 SVGEGT. Trimming took 3 bases from V and 6 from J, leaving 17 bases between them. The CDR3 DNA is TGTGCCAGCAGTTATATCCCAGGAGGAGTTCCCGGGGAGCTGTTTTTT. This codes for CASSYIPGGVPGELFF.

This clonotype was found many times. The chain uses TRBV19 and TRBJ2-3, with D maybe TRBD2 (5 bases). This CDR3 spans 15 amino acids. Trimming left V 6 bases short and J 3 bases short, with 16 bases between. Looked up from germline, CDR1 is LNHDA and CDR2 is SQIVND (reference sequence). Written as DNA, the CDR3 is TGTGCCAGTAGGAAACTAGATCGGTTGACAGATACGCAGTATTTT. Its translation: CASRKLDRLTDTQYF.

This clonotype was detected many times. The chain is built from TRBV4-3 and TRBJ2-2; 9 nucleotides line up with TRBD1. Germline V gene sequence: CDR1 LGHNA, CDR2 YSLEER. The V and J ends lost 2 bases and 6 bases, in that order; junction bases with no gene match: 4. CDR3 length: 15 residues. The CDR3 coding sequence is TGCGCCAGCAGCCAACTGGGACAGGGCCCCGGGGAGCTGTTTTTT. This gives the protein CASSQLGQGPGELFF.

This clonotype came up a few times. The chain links TRBV29-1 to TRBJ1-2, with D unclear. Deletions cut 5 bases from V and 4 bases from J, with 17 bases between. The CDR3 extends over 14 amino acids. Germline V gene sequence: CDR1 SQVTM, CDR2 ANQGSEA. The CDR3 coding sequence is TGCAGCGTTCGACCCAGGCTGCTTTCCTATGGCTACACCTTC. It specifies CSVRPRLLSYGYTF.

This clonotype came up a few times. V gene TRBV4-1 combines with J gene TRBJ2-7; perhaps TRBD1 as D (6 bases). Between the trimmed V and J ends, which lost 3 bases and 3 bases, there was a span of 15 bases. The germline CDR1 and CDR2 sequences are MGHRA and YSYEKL. The CDR3 length is 15 residues. The DNA of the CDR3 is TGCGCCAGCAGCCAGGGTCTCCGGGACAACTACGAGCAGTACTTC. Its translation is CASSQGLRDNYEQYF.

The chain combines TRBV5-1 with TRBJ2-2; perhaps D is TRBD1 or TRBD2 (5 bases each). V was cut by 2 bases and J by 6 bases, with 11 bases left in between. This CDR3 has 14 amino acids. Germline values: CDR1 SGHRS, CDR2 YFSETQ. CDR3 DNA sequence: TGCGCCAGCAGCTTTGGGGGAGATGCCGGGGAGCTGTTTTTT. It codes for CASSFGGDAGELFF.